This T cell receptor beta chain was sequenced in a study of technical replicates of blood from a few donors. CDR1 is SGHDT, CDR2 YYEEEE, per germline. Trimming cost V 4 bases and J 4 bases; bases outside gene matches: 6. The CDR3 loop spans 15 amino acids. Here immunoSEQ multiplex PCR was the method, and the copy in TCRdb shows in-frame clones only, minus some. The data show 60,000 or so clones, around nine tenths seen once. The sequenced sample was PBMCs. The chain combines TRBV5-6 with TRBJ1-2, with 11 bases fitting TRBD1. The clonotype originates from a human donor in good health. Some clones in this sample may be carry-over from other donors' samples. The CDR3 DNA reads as TGTGCCAGCAGCGCGGACAGGGGGCTAACCTATGGCTACACCTTC. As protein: CASSADRGLTYGYTF.